The present TCR beta chain was sequenced within a study of blood T cell repertoires in COVID-19. As for the study in general: PBMCs, B-cell-depleted T cells, or T cells were the source of the cDNA or gDNA that made up the material.

This CDR3 region has 14 residues. The germline V gene encodes CDR1 SGHTS and CDR2 YDEGEE. The V and J ends lost 4 bases and 4 bases respectively, with 11 bases between them. Original processing notes: Cell counts per sample came from amplifying reference gene primers. Method: immunoSEQ multiplex PCR; TCRdb's copy keeps in-frame clones and lacks some. Clonal size and the V and J genes are those of that table, whereas D and trimming came from the DNA. Of about 400,000 clones in the sample, around 89% were seen once. The chain employs TRBV5-8 and TRBJ1-4; no clear D gene. Specimen: peripheral blood. The receptor comes from a woman under 40 with acute or convalescent COVID-19. This chain's CDR3 is CASSVGLGNEKLFF. Here the CDR3 DNA reads TGTGCCAGCAGCGTCGGTCTCGGTAATGAAAAACTGTTTTTT.